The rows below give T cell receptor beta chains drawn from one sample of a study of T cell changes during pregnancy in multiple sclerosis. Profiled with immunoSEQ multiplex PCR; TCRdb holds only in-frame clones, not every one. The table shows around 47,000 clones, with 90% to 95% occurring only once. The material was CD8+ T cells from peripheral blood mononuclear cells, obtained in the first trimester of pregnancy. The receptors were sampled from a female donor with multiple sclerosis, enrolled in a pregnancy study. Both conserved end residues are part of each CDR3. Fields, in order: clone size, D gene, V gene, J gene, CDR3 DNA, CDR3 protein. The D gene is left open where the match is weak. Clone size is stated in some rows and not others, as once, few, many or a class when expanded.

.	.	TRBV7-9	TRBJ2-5	TGTGCCAGCAGCTTAGTGGGCAACCAAGAGACCCAGTACTTC	CASSLVGNQETQYF
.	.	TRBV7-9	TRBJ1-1	TGTGCCAGCAGCTTAGTCGACACACGTAACACTGAAGCTTTCTTT	CASSLVDTRNTEAFF
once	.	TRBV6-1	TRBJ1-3	TGTGCCAGCAGTTTACAACCAAGCTCTGGAAACACCATATATTTT	CASSLQPSSGNTIYF
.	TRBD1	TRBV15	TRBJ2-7	TGTGCCACCAGCAGAGGGACAGGGGGCTACGAGCAGTACTTC	CATSRGTGGYEQYF
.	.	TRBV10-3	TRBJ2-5	TGTGCCATCAGTGGAGACAGACAAGAGACCCAGTACTTC	CAISGDRQETQYF
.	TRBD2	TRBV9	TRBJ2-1	TGTGCCAGCAGCGTGGTAGCGGGGGGCAACTACAATGAGCAGTTCTTC	CASSVVAGGNYNEQFF
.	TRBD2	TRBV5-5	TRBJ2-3	TGTGCCAGCAGCTTGGGAACTAGCGGGGGAGATACGCAGTATTTT	CASSLGTSGGDTQYF
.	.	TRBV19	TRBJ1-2	TGTGCCAGTAGGGACAACCCTAACTATGGCTACACCTTC	CASRDNPNYGYTF
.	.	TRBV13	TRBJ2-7	TGTGCCAGCAGCTTAGGGTCTAGCATCTACGAGCAGTACTTC	CASSLGSSIYEQYF
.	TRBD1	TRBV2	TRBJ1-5	TGTGCCAGCAGTGGTGCGGGACAGGGCCTCAATCAGCCCCAGCATTTT	CASSGAGQGLNQPQHF
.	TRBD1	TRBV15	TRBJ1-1	TGTGCCACCAGCATGAGGCAGGGGGGTGAAGCTTTCTTT	CATSMRQGGEAFF
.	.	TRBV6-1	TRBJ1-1	TGTGCCAGCAGTGCCACACGACTTGAAGCTTTCTTT	CASSATRLEAFF
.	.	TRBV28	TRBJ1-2	TGTGCCAGCACCCCCGTCGCCGAACTAGACTATGGCTACACCTTC	CASTPVAELDYGYTF
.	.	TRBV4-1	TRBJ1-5	TGCGCCAGCAGCCAAGAACAGGGAAGCAATCAGCCCCAGCATTTT	CASSQEQGSNQPQHF
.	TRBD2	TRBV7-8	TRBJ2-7	TGTGCCAGCAGCCCTGGATTGTCGGGCGCGGGAGAGGGCTACGAGCAGTACTTC	CASSPGLSGAGEGYEQYF
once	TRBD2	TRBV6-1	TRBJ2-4	TGTGCCAGCAGTGACGGGACTAGCGGGAGGGGGATAAACATTCAGTACTTC	CASSDGTSGRGINIQYF
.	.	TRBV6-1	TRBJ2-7	TGTGCCAGCAGTGAAAAATACGAGAACCCGGGTTACGAGCAGTACTTC	CASSEKYENPGYEQYF
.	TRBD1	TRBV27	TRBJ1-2	TGTGCCAGCAGTTTATATCAGGGGGCGGATGGCTACACCTTC	CASSLYQGADGYTF
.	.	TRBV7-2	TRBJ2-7	TGTGCCAGCAGCTTAAGTCCAGGGGGGTCCTACGAGCAGTACTTC	CASSLSPGGSYEQYF
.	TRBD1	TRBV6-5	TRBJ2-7	TGTGCCAGCAGTTACTCCAGGGACAGGGGCTCCTACGAGCAGTACTTC	CASSYSRDRGSYEQYF
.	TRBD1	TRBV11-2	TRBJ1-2	TGTGCCAGCAGCTTAGAATGGCTGGGACAGGAATACTATGGCTACACCTTC	CASSLEWLGQEYYGYTF
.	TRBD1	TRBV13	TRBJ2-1	TGTGCCAGCAGCTCCGCCCGAGGGGGCCCCTACAATGAGCAGTTCTTC	CASSSARGGPYNEQFF
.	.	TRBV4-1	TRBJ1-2	TGCGCCAGCAGCCTAGGAGACCTCTATGGCTACACCTTC	CASSLGDLYGYTF
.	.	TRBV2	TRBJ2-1	TGTGCCAGCAGTGGGAGGGAGACATACAATGAGCAGTTCTTC	CASSGRETYNEQFF
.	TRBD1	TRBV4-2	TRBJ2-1	TGTGCCAGCAGCCAGGGACAGGAAAGTGGGCACGTATCGGGCTACAATGAGCAGTTCTTC	CASSQGQESGHVSGYNEQFF
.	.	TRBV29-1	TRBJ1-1	TGCAGCGCCCTTGACAGCATGAACACTGAAGCTTTCTTT	CSALDSMNTEAFF
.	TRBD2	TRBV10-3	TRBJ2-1	TGTGCCATCAGGACTAGCGGGAGTCCCGATGAGCAGTTCTTC	CAIRTSGSPDEQFF
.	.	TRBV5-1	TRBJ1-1	TGCGCCAGCAGCTTGGCGTTGGGGGGGCAGGGCACTGAAGCTTTCTTT	CASSLALGGQGTEAFF
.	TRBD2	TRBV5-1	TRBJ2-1	TGCGCCAGCAGCTATCCAGGACTAGCGGGGGTTTCGGAATACAATGAGCAGTTCTTC	CASSYPGLAGVSEYNEQFF
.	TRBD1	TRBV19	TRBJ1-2	TGTGCCAGTAGTACGCCCCCGGGGACAGGGCCCACATCTAACTATGGCTACACCTTC	CASSTPPGTGPTSNYGYTF
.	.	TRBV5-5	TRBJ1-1	TGTGCCAGCACCTATGCGGTGGCGAACACTGAAGCTTTCTTT	CASTYAVANTEAFF
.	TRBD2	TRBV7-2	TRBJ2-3	TGTGCCAGCAGCTTAGAGCGGGGGGTAACAGATACGCAGTATTTT	CASSLERGVTDTQYF
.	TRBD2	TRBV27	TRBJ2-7	TGTGCCAGCAGTTCCCGACTAGCGGGAGTCGACGAGCAGTACTTC	CASSSRLAGVDEQYF
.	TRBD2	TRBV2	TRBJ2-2	TGTGCCAGCAGTCCTACTAGCGGGATCAGGGCCGGGGAGCTGTTTTTT	CASSPTSGIRAGELFF
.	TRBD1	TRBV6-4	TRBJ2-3	TGTGCAAGTCGGGACAGTCAGGTCTCAGATACGCAGTATTTT	CASRDSQVSDTQYF
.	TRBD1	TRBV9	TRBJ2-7	TGTGCCAGCAGCCCTGGGACAGGCGCTTACGAGCAGTACTTC	CASSPGTGAYEQYF
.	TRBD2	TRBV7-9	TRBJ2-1	TGTGCCAGCAGCTCTAAAATATTCTCTAGCGGGGGGGTGTACAATGAGCAGTTCTTC	CASSSKIFSSGGVYNEQFF
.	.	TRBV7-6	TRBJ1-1	TGTGCCAGCAGCTTAGAGGAGGGGATGAACACTGAAGCTTTCTTT	CASSLEEGMNTEAFF
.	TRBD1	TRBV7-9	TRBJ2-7	TGTGCCAGCAGCTTGGGACAGGCCGAGCAGTACTTC	CASSLGQAEQYF
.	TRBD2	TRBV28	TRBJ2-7	TGTGCCAGCAGTTCTCGACTAGCGGGATGGTACGAGCAGTACTTC	CASSSRLAGWYEQYF
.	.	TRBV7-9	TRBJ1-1	TGTGCCAGCAGCTCCTATATTACAGGGAACACTGAAGCTTTCTTT	CASSSYITGNTEAFF
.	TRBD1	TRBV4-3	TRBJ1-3	TGCGCCAGCAGCGCATACTCTGGGACAGCTGGAAACACCATATATTTT	CASSAYSGTAGNTIYF
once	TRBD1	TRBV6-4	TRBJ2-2	TGTGCCAGCAGTACCGGGACAGGGGTGACCGGGGAGCTGTTTTTT	CASSTGTGVTGELFF
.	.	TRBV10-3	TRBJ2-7	TGTGCCACCAGAGTGGCGGGATACGAGCAGTACTTC	CATRVAGYEQYF
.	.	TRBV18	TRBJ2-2	TGTGCCAGCTCACCACCGGCTAGGACGAACACCGGGGAGCTGTTTTTT	CASSPPARTNTGELFF
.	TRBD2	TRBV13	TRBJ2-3	TGTGCCAGCAGCGTGCGGACTAGCGGGGGCCTGGGGGATACGCAGTATTTT	CASSVRTSGGLGDTQYF
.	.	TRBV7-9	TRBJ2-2	TGTGCCAGCAGCCCAACCCACGACCGAGGTCGGAGCGGGGAGCTGTTTTTT	CASSPTHDRGRSGELFF
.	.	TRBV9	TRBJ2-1	TGTGCCAGCAGCGTAGCTCGCTCAGGGGGGACAAATGAGCAGTTCTTC	CASSVARSGGTNEQFF
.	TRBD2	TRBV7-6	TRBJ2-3	TGTGCCAGCAGCTTGAGCGGGGGGGGTGGAGATACGCAGTATTTT	CASSLSGGGGDTQYF
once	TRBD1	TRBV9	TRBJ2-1	TGTGCCAGCAGCGTAGCCAGGGGGTTAAACAATGAGCAGTTCTTC	CASSVARGLNNEQFF